The 14 T cell receptor beta chains presented below share a single source sample, sequenced in a study of cytomegalovirus exposure and HLA in healthy donors. PCR was performed using 60 Vbeta and 13 Jbeta primers. The protocol was immunoSEQ multiplex PCR, while the TCRdb copy is restricted to in-frame clones and leaves out a portion. The sample carries about 160,000 clones, approximately 86% recorded once. The sample consisted of PBMCs. The receptors derive from a woman aged 18 to 35 in good health and CMV-seronegative.

V is TRBV19 and J is TRBJ1-5, with 11 bases aligning to TRBD1. Trimming cost V 1 base and J 5 bases; bases outside gene matches: 7. The CDR3 is 17 amino acids. Germline V gene sequence: CDR1 LNHDA, CDR2 SQIVND (reference sequence). CDR3 region: CASSIGTGGERYQPQHF. The DNA of the CDR3 is TGTGCCAGTAGTATAGGGACAGGGGGCGAGAGGTATCAGCCCCAGCATTTT.

The V call is TRBV30, the J call TRBJ2-3; 9 bases agree with TRBD1. The J segment lost 1 base and the V segment lost 0 bases, leaving 2 bases of the junction unmatched. The CDR3 totals 15 residues. Germline loops: CDR1 GTSNPN, CDR2 SVGIG (reference sequence). The CDR3, as DNA: TGTGCCTGGAGTGTATGGGACAGGGGCACAGATACGCAGTATTTT. Translation: CAWSVWDRGTDTQYF.

The gene calls are TRBV29-1 and TRBJ1-2, with TRBD1 matching over 7 bases. Germline assignment: CDR1 SQVTM and CDR2 ANQGSEA. This CDR3 is 12 amino acids long. J gave up 5 bases and V 4 bases, and 4 bases lay outside the gene matches. The CDR3, as DNA: TGCAGCGTTGGTGAACAGGGGTATGGCTACACCTTC. This gives the protein CSVGEQGYGYTF.

This chain uses TRBV2 with TRBJ1-6; D not resolved. The CDR3 loop spans 13 amino acids. Germline CDR1 reads SNHLY; CDR2 reads FYNNEI. V was cut by 2 bases and J by 9 bases, with 8 bases left in between. The CDR3 here is CASSESHPSPLHF. The CDR3, as DNA: TGTGCCAGCAGTGAAAGCCATCCTTCACCCCTCCACTTT.

This clone was counted a single time. The chain carries TRBV29-1 and TRBJ1-1, with TRBD1 matching over 10 bases. V lost 4 bases, J lost 7 bases, and 9 bases stayed unmatched. Germline assignment: CDR1 SQVTM and CDR2 ANQGSEA. CDR3 length equals 14 residues. The CDR3: CSVGGQGREVEAFF. CDR3 nucleotides: TGCAGCGTTGGGGGACAGGGGAGAGAAGTTGAAGCTTTCTTT. Using reference TRBV29-1 and TRBJ1-1 for the parts outside the CDR3, the full variable domain is SAVISQKPSRDICQRGTSLTIQCQVDSQVTMMFWYRQQPGQSLTLIATANQGSEATYESGFVIDKFPISRPNLTFSTLTVSNMSPEDSSIYLCSVGGQGREVEAFFGQGTRLTVV.

This clone has only a few counts. The rearrangement joins TRBV10-3 to TRBJ2-5; 7 bases map to TRBD2. The length of the CDR3 is 13 residues. V was pared by 3 bases and J by 5 bases, with 3 bases of the junction left unmatched. The V gene's germline CDR1 is ENHRY and CDR2 SYGVKD. CDR3 nucleotide sequence: TGTGCCATCAGTGAATTGCGGGAGGAGACCCAGTACTTC. Protein product: CAISELREETQYF.

The gene calls are TRBV19 and TRBJ2-7; 10 positions agree with TRBD2. This CDR3 is built from 13 residues. CDR1 and CDR2 from the germline V gene are LNHDA and SQIVND (reference sequence). After removal of 5 bases from V and 6 bases from J, the junction contained 4 bases not matched to a gene. As DNA, the CDR3 is TGTGCCAGTAGTCCAAGGACTAGCGGCGAGCAGTACTTC. This translates into CASSPRTSGEQYF.

The genes are TRBV9 and TRBJ1-3; D remains ambiguous. Germline values: CDR1 SGDLS, CDR2 YYNGEE. The CDR3 consists of 14 residues. V was cut by 5 bases and J by 4 bases, with 13 bases left in between. In DNA form, the CDR3 reads TGTGCCAGCAGTACATTTACTACGGGAAACACCATATATTTT. Protein product: CASSTFTTGNTIYF.

The genes are TRBV12-5 and TRBJ2-2, with 8 bases lining up with TRBD2. The CDR3 spans 18 residues. CDR1 and CDR2 (germline): LGHNT, FRNRAP. The V and J ends lost 2 bases and 0 bases, in that order; junction bases with no gene match: 8. The CDR3 region has the DNA TGTGCTAGTGGTTTGCTCCCCCTTAGCGGGGCGAACACCGGGGAGCTGTTTTTT. Translated: CASGLLPLSGANTGELFF.

As concerns this clone: A junction end diverges from the germline sequence, so it may reflect a read error. The chain carries TRBV7-9 and TRBJ1-2; unclear D gene. Germline V CDR1 and CDR2: SEHNR, FQNEAQ (reference sequence). The CDR3 length is 10 residues. CDR3 sequence reads: CASAGSLWGF. The CDR3, as DNA: TGTGCCAGCGCCGGGAGCCTTTGGGGCTTC.

CDR3 DNA: TGTGCCAGCAGCTTGGGGCGGGGTGGCTACAATGAGCAGTTCTTC. It translates to CASSLGRGGYNEQFF. J is TRBJ2-1 and V is TRBV5-4; tentatively, D is TRBD2 (6 bases). CDR3 length: 15 amino acids. Germline V gene lookup returns CDR1 SGHNT and CDR2 YYREEE (reference sequence). V was pared by 0 bases and J by 3 bases, with 10 bases between.

Only one count was recorded for this clone. V is TRBV7-2 and J is TRBJ2-3; the match to TRBD2 covers 9 bases. The V and J ends lost 1 base and 1 base, in that order; junction bases with no gene match: 0. Germline V gene sequence: CDR1 SGHTA, CDR2 FQGNSA. This CDR3 contains 15 residues. The CDR3 DNA reads as TGTGCCAGCAGCTTAGGCGGGGGGGGCACAGATACGCAGTATTTT. It codes for CASSLGGGGTDTQYF.

The V and J genes are TRBV5-1 and TRBJ2-3; 8 bases match TRBD2. From germline, CDR1 is SGHRS and CDR2 YFSETQ. This CDR3 contains 16 residues. Trimming cost V 6 bases and J 2 bases; bases outside gene matches: 11. This CDR3 is CASKTTGGDYTDTQYF. In DNA form, the CDR3 reads TGCGCCAGCAAGACGACGGGGGGGGATTACACAGATACGCAGTATTTT. Based on the CDR3 plus reference TRBV5-1 and TRBJ2-3, the full variable domain is KAGVTQTPRYLIKTRGQQVTLSCSPISGHRSVSWYQQTPGQGLQFLFEYFSETQRNKGNFPGRFSGRQFSNSRSEMNVSTLELGDSALYLCASKTTGGDYTDTQYFGPGTRLTVL.

This rearrangement joins TRBV4-1 to TRBJ1-1, with D possibly TRBD1 on 5 matching bases. This CDR3 contains 15 residues. Germline V lookup: CDR1 MGHRA, CDR2 YSYEKL. The V gene lost 3 bases and the J gene lost 2 bases, with 13 bases spanning the gap. The CDR3 loop is CASSQSGAANTEAFF. DNA of the CDR3: TGCGCCAGCAGCCAGAGTGGGGCCGCTAACACTGAAGCTTTCTTT.